This T cell receptor (beta chain) emerged from a study of T cell responses to AZD1222 COVID-19 vaccine. General observations from the study: Increased Spike-specific TCR breadth and depth were observed after two AZD1222 doses. White British ancestry dominated among donors, who included more females, and clonal diversity was possibly underestimated. Seropositive status at baseline applied to only six AZD1222 recipients. Among vaccine-associated CD4 TCRs, coverage spanned spike, with dominance at 160-218 and 743-854.

Points on this clone: What it binds is not known.

Clones were sequenced by immunoSEQ multiplex PCR, and TCRdb holds only the in-frame ones, with some missing. The sample holds roughly 97,000 clones; about 89% are singletons and the top ten take less than 4%. CDR3 length: 15 amino acids. Germline-derived CDR1 and CDR2 are SGHAT and FQNNGV. Losses at the gene ends were 5 bases for V and 7 bases for J; bases not matched to a gene: 12. J is TRBJ1-1 and V is TRBV11-2; 8 bases align to TRBD1. Sequences were derived from peripheral blood, sampled 28 days after the second dose of the MenACWY control vaccine. The source is an adult who received the MenACWY meningococcal vaccine as a control. The CDR3 reads CASSPPGQDAGEAFF. CDR3 bases: TGTGCCAGCAGCCCCCCGGGACAGGACGCGGGTGAAGCTTTCTTT.